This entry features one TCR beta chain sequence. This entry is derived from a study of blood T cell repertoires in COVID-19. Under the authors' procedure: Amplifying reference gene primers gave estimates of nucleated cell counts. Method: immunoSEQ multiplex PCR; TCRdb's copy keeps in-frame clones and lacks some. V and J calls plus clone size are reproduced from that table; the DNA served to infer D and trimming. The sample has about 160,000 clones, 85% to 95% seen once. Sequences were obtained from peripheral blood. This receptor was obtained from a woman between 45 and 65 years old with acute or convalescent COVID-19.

The DNA for the CDR3 is TGTGCCAGCAGCAGCCCCCAGGGGCAGGGTCATAATTCACCCCTCCACTTT. It translates to CASSSPQGQGHNSPLHF. This chain connects TRBV27 to TRBJ1-6, with a weak D call TRBD1 (6 bases). Trimming left V 6 bases short and J 5 bases short, with 20 bases between. The CDR3 is 17 residues long. In germline, CDR1 is MNHEY, CDR2 SMNVEV (reference sequence).